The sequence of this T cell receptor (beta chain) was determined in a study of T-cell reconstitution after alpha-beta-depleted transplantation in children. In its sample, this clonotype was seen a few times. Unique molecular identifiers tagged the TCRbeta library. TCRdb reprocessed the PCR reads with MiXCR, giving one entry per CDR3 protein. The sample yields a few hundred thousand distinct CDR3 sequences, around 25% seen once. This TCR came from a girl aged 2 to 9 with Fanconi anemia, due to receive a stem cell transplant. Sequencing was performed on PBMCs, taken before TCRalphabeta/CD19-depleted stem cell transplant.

CDR3 sequence: CASSLDRGVIDEKLFF. The CDR3, as DNA: TGCGCCAGCAGCTTGGACAGGGGGGTAATTGATGAAAAACTGTTTTTT. This chain joins TRBV5-1 and TRBJ1-4, with TRBD1 matching over 8 bases. V lost 0 bases to trimming and J lost 6 bases; unmatched junction nucleotides: 7. CDR3 length: 16 amino acids. In germline, CDR1 is SGHRS, CDR2 YFSETQ.